Shown below are 16 T cell receptor beta chains from a single sample sequenced in a study of memory CD4+ T cells and cytomegalovirus serostatus (dated by TCRdb to between 2018 and 2020). Library method: the immunoSEQ multiplex PCR assay. Imported from immuneACCESS, the table was reduced by TCRdb to in-frame sequences with V and J called. These copies leave out some clones; in studies compared against another copy, an unresolved V gene accounts for under half, and the cause of the remainder is not known. The sample includes about 25,000 clones, with 75% to 85% observed a single time. Approximately 0.68% of the sample is in the top ten clones. A FACSAria II was used to sort memory CD4+ T cells, defined as single viable CD3+CD4+CD8-CD45RO+ cells. Material for sequencing was memory CD4+ T cells from blood. The receptors shown here come from an adult in good health and CMV-seronegative.

The chain is built from TRBV6-1 and TRBJ1-3; weak D call: TRBD1 (5 bases). CDR1 and CDR2 (germline): MNHNS, SASEGT. This CDR3 has 12 amino acids. Trimming pared 6 bases from V and 2 bases from J, leaving 5 bases between. CDR3 nucleotide sequence: TGTGCCAGCAGCAGGGCTGGAAACACCATATATTTT. Translation: CASSRAGNTIYF.

This clone was counted a single time. This sequence joins TRBV7-6 and TRBJ1-2; 10 bases map to TRBD1. V lost 5 bases, J lost 7 bases, and 4 bases stayed unmatched. The CDR3 spans 13 residues. CDR1 and CDR2 from the germline V gene are SGHVS and FNYEAQ. The CDR3 sequence is CASSPGQGFGYTF. The CDR3 DNA reads TGTGCCAGCAGCCCGGGACAGGGGTTTGGCTACACCTTC.

This clone came up a few times. This chain uses TRBV19 with TRBJ1-6, with D possibly being TRBD1 (6 bases). There are 15 residues in the CDR3. V lost 8 bases to trimming and J lost 7 bases, with 18 bases between them. Germline CDR1 reads LNHDA; CDR2 reads SQIVND (reference sequence). The CDR3 region has the DNA TGTGCCAGTGCCCGGTCGGTAGGGGGAAATTCACCCCTCCACTTT. Residues: CASARSVGGNSPLHF.

Only a few counts were recorded for this clone. The V and J genes are TRBV19 and TRBJ1-1, with a weak D call TRBD1 (6 bases). V dropped 8 bases and J dropped 3 bases, with 16 bases sitting between them. CDR3 size: 14 residues. Germline V gives CDR1 LNHDA, CDR2 SQIVND (reference sequence). CDR3 sequence reads: CASGSGTRDTEAFF. The CDR3 region has the DNA TGTGCCAGTGGGAGCGGGACACGGGACACTGAAGCTTTCTTT.

The chain combines TRBV11-3 with TRBJ1-1; D ambiguous. V lost 2 bases, J lost 7 bases, and 11 bases lay in between. This CDR3 comprises 13 residues. Germline CDR1 is SGHNT and CDR2 is YENEEA. CDR3 DNA: TGTGCCAGCAGCTTATTTCCAGAGAGTGAAGCTTTCTTT. Amino acids: CASSLFPESEAFF.

The V call is TRBV4-2, the J call TRBJ1-4; D gene ambiguous. The CDR3 is made up of 16 amino acids. V gave up 0 bases and J gave up 3 bases, with 11 bases separating them. Germline CDR1 and CDR2: LGHNA and YNFKEQ. This CDR3 is CASSQDPWEANEKLFF. The CDR3 region has the DNA TGTGCCAGCAGCCAAGATCCCTGGGAAGCTAATGAAAAACTGTTTTTT.

J is TRBJ2-1 and V is TRBV13; TRBD2 might be the D (5 bases). This CDR3 comprises 17 residues. V was pared by 1 base and J by 0 bases, with 13 bases between. The V gene's germline CDR1 is PRHDT and CDR2 FYEKMQ (reference sequence). The DNA of the CDR3 is TGTGCCAGCAGCTTAGAGAGGGCCTCCCTCTCCTACAATGAGCAGTTCTTC. Amino acids: CASSLERASLSYNEQFF.

In this sample, this clone turned up a few times. The J gene is TRBJ2-3, the V gene TRBV11-3; 10 bases fit TRBD2. The CDR3 spans 16 residues. Germline assignment: CDR1 SGHNT and CDR2 YENEEA. The V segment lost 3 bases and the J segment 7 bases; nucleotides outside the gene matches: 10. CDR3 sequence: CASSLGGLAGANTQYF. The CDR3 DNA sequence: TGTGCCAGCAGCTTGGGGGGGCTAGCGGGAGCGAATACGCAGTATTTT.

The rearrangement uses TRBV11-2 and TRBJ2-3; D not certain. The CDR3 has 15 amino acids. The germline V gene has CDR1 SGHAT and CDR2 FQNNGV. The V end lost 1 base, the J end lost 0 bases, and 8 bases lay between the germline ends. This CDR3 reads CASSLVRSSTDTQYF. CDR3 coding DNA: TGTGCCAGCAGCTTAGTAAGGTCTAGCACAGATACGCAGTATTTT.

This chain links TRBV2 with TRBJ1-3; D is undetermined. In germline, CDR1 is SNHLY, CDR2 FYNNEI. The germline V and J ends were trimmed by 4 bases and 6 bases, with 10 bases remaining between them. This CDR3 contains 13 residues. CDR3: CASSVVRENTIYF. The CDR3 DNA reads as TGTGCCAGCAGTGTTGTAAGAGAAAACACCATATATTTT.

The rearrangement links TRBV10-3 to TRBJ1-2; 7 bases are a match to TRBD1. CDR3 length: 15 amino acids. Germline assignment: CDR1 ENHRY and CDR2 SYGVKD. Trimming took 2 bases from V and 3 from J; bases not matched to a gene: 6. The CDR3 DNA reads TGTGCCATCAGTGAGGGGCCAGGGGGAGACTATGGCTACACCTTC. Residues: CAISEGPGGDYGYTF.

This clone was seen only once. The chain links TRBV6-5 to TRBJ1-2, with D unclear. Germline V CDR1 and CDR2: MNHEY, SVGAGI. V lost 6 bases and J 4 bases, leaving 12 bases between the germline ends. This CDR3 is built from 13 residues. CDR3 in DNA: TGTGCCAGCAGATTAACACGAGGCTATGGCTACACCTTC. Translating gives CASRLTRGYGYTF.

CDR3 nucleotides: TGTGCCAGCTCCCAAGGACAGGGCCTCTATGGCTACACCTTC. This codes for CASSQGQGLYGYTF. The chain is built from TRBV18 and TRBJ1-2, with TRBD1 matching 8 bases. Germline values: CDR1 KGHSH, CDR2 LQKENI. Trimming at V came to 6 bases and at J to 4 bases, leaving 7 bases not matched to a gene. This CDR3 has 14 amino acids.

The rearrangement joins TRBV11-2 to TRBJ2-1, with D possibly being TRBD2 (6 bases). The V gene lost 5 bases and the J gene lost 10 bases, with 15 bases spanning the gap. The CDR3 totals 13 residues. The germline V gene encodes CDR1 SGHAT and CDR2 FQNNGV. As DNA, the CDR3 is TGTGCCAGCAGCCTAGGGGAGGCCGGCGAGCAGTTCTTC. It translates to CASSLGEAGEQFF.

The chain couples TRBV19 to TRBJ2-5; D may correspond to TRBD1 or TRBD2 (5 bases each). V was pared by 6 bases and J by 1 base, with 12 bases between. Germline values: CDR1 LNHDA, CDR2 SQIVND (reference sequence). The CDR3 loop spans 14 amino acids. The CDR3 region has the DNA TGTGCCAGTAGCCTCGGGACGGCCCAAGAGACCCAGTACTTC. Translating it yields CASSLGTAQETQYF.

Concerning this clone: The junction differs from germline at one of its ends, possibly a read error. The chain recombines TRBV7-7 with TRBJ2-1; 7 bases agree with TRBD2. The CDR3 length is 13 residues. Germline CDR1 is SSHAT and CDR2 is FNYEAQ (reference sequence). The CDR3 DNA follows: TGTGCTAGCAGCTTCGGGGGGAACAATGAGCAGTTCTTC. Its translation is CASSFGGNNEQFF.